This T cell receptor (beta chain) is from a study of naive and memory T cell subsets. Cells stained for CD3, CD4, CD8, CD45RA, CD27 and viability were sorted into four CD45RA/CD27 subsets. Study-wide results and caveats: Especially in CD8 cells, naive repertoires contained a few larger clonotypes, possibly CD45RA-re-expressing memory cells. Over 95% of naive TCR sequences appeared only once after error correction, unlike memory subsets.

Two oligonucleotides, mixed equimolar, formed the beta constant-region primer covering TRBC1 and TRBC2. Ligated cDNA was amplified by four rounds of PCR with nested alpha and beta constant-region primers and SP2. An oligonucleotide with the SP2 primer and a 12-nucleotide UMI was ligated to the cDNA 3' end. Each CDR3 protein is one row after TCRdb ran MiXCR on the UMI-ligation and nested PCR reads. The sample contains tens of thousands of distinct CDR3 sequences, about 11% of which appear only once. This CDR3 contains 13 residues. The V end was cut by 2 bases, the J end by 5 bases, with 7 bases between. CDR1 is MDHEN, CDR2 SYDVKM, per germline. This clonotype occurred a few times. Its antigen is not identified.

The TCR comes from a human donor in good health. The chain is built from TRBV28 and TRBJ1-5; D is unclear. The sequenced material came from naive CD4+ T cells from blood. The CDR3 reads CASSLPHDQPQHF. In DNA, the CDR3 is TGTGCCAGCAGTTTACCACACGATCAGCCCCAGCATTTT.